These 14 T cell receptor beta chains originate from one sample sequenced in a study of T-cell memory formation after mild COVID-19. TCRdb recomputed calls from the 5' RACE reads with MiXCR, one row per CDR3 protein. This table holds approximately 100,000 distinct CDR3 sequences, around 15% found once. Material for sequencing was PBMCs or a T cell subset sorted from them (not recorded which). Source of these receptors: an adult woman who had mild COVID-19 (a few samples of this study predate the infection). Cell type and time point are not known.

There are a few counts of this clonotype. CDR3 in amino acids: CASSPRTDGYNSPLHF. As DNA, the CDR3 is TGTGCCAGCAGCCCCCGGACGGATGGATATAATTCACCCCTCCACTTT. This rearrangement joins TRBV7-9 to TRBJ1-6; no definite D call. The CDR3 loop spans 16 amino acids. The germline V gene encodes CDR1 SEHNR and CDR2 FQNEAQ (reference sequence). Trimming shortened V by 5 bases and J by 4 bases, and 15 bases separated the two germline ends.

Only a few counts were recorded for this clonotype. The chain is built from TRBV9 and TRBJ1-5, with D hard to call. The V gene's germline CDR1 is SGDLS and CDR2 YYNGEE. The CDR3 length is 14 residues. The V and J ends lost 4 bases and 1 base respectively, with 9 bases between them. The CDR3 coding sequence is TGTGCCAGCAGCCCTGAGGACAGCAATCAGCCCCAGCATTTT. This sequence encodes CASSPEDSNQPQHF.

V usage is TRBV4-3 and J usage is TRBJ2-7; D may be TRBD2 (6 bases). Germline assignment: CDR1 LGHNA and CDR2 YSLEER. V dropped 0 bases and J dropped 4 bases, with 7 bases sitting between them. This CDR3 region has 13 residues. The CDR3 bases are TGCGCCAGCAGCCAAGAGGAGGGATACGAGCAGTACTTC. This encodes CASSQEEGYEQYF.

The sample holds a few counts of this clonotype. V is TRBV11-1 and J is TRBJ2-7; a possible D gene is TRBD1 (5 bases). This CDR3 spans 13 amino acids. Per the germline V gene, CDR1 is SGHAT and CDR2 is FQDESV (reference sequence). Trimming took off 5 bases at V and 6 bases at J, with 14 bases between the two ends. The CDR3 sequence is CASSPNTGAEQYF. CDR3 in DNA: TGTGCCAGCAGCCCGAATACAGGTGCCGAGCAGTACTTC.

This clonotype was recorded a few times. The V call is TRBV21-1, the J call TRBJ2-7; the table's TRBD1 call for D was not verified on the DNA. TRBV21-1 constitutes a pseudogene. This CDR3 has 13 amino acids. The CDR3 loop reads CASKDSLQYEQYF. Written as DNA, the CDR3 is TGTGCCAGCAAGGACAGTCTCCAATACGAGCAGTACTTC.

In its sample, this clonotype was seen a few times. The gene calls are TRBV4-1 and TRBJ1-4; weak D call: TRBD1 (5 bases). CDR1 and CDR2 (germline): MGHRA, YSYEKL. The ends were cut back, 6 bases at V and 1 base at J, with 21 bases in the middle. This CDR3 is 18 amino acids long. CDR3 amino acids: CASRAGGGVGETNEKLFF. Written as DNA, the CDR3 is TGCGCCAGCAGGGCCGGAGGAGGAGTAGGGGAAACTAATGAAAAACTGTTTTTT.

The chain recombines TRBV6-6 with TRBJ2-3; possibly TRBD1 or TRBD2 for D (6 bases each). CDR1 is MNHNY, CDR2 SVGAGI, per germline (reference sequence). Trimming shortened V by 0 bases and J by 5 bases, and 18 bases separated the two germline ends. The length of the CDR3 is 17 residues. CDR3 protein: CASSYSVWGAMEDTQYF. CDR3 DNA: TGTGCCAGCAGTTACTCTGTCTGGGGGGCTATGGAAGATACGCAGTATTTT.

This clonotype has only a few counts. The chain combines TRBV5-1 with TRBJ1-1; TRBD1 matches at 10 bases. This CDR3 is 14 amino acids long. Germline CDR1 and CDR2: SGHRS and YFSETQ. J gave up 5 bases and V 0 bases, and 1 base lay outside the gene matches. The CDR3 region is CASSLEDRGTEAFF. CDR3 DNA sequence: TGCGCCAGCAGCTTGGAGGACAGGGGGACTGAAGCTTTCTTT.

The rearrangement joins TRBV4-3 to TRBJ1-3, with no clear D. The V end was cut by 0 bases, the J end by 0 bases, with 12 bases between. Germline CDR1 LGHNA, CDR2 YSLEER. The CDR3 totals 17 residues. The CDR3 DNA follows: TGCGCCAGCAGCCAAGACGATACAACTTACTCTGGAAACACCATATATTTT. Protein product: CASSQDDTTYSGNTIYF.

The V and J genes are TRBV12-3 or TRBV12-4 and TRBJ2-1; 7 bases are shared with TRBD2. The CDR3 consists of 15 residues. Unmatched junction bases numbered 10, after V lost 7 bases and J lost 4 bases. As DNA, the CDR3 is TGTGCCAGCATCCCCCCAGGACTAGGGTACAATGAGCAGTTCTTC. Its translation is CASIPPGLGYNEQFF.

The J gene is TRBJ1-1, the V gene TRBV29-1; D possibly corresponds to TRBD1 (5 bases). This CDR3 comprises 14 residues. V was shortened by 2 bases and J by 1 base, with 11 bases between the two germline ends. The germline V gene has CDR1 SQVTM and CDR2 ANQGSEA. This CDR3 reads CSVEQRTTNTEAFF. Written as DNA, the CDR3 is TGCAGCGTTGAACAAAGGACAACGAACACTGAAGCTTTCTTT.

This clonotype was observed a few times. This chain connects TRBV19 to TRBJ1-1, with no clear D. The CDR3 runs 13 residues. Germline V gene sequence: CDR1 LNHDA, CDR2 SQIVND (reference sequence). Trimming removed 4 bases from V and 0 bases from J, with 6 bases in between. The CDR3 region is CASSNSLNTEAFF. The CDR3 DNA follows: TGTGCCAGTAGTAACAGTTTGAACACTGAAGCTTTCTTT.

A few counts support this clonotype. The chain uses TRBV5-6 and TRBJ2-5; D remains ambiguous. V shed 1 base and J shed 1 base, with 8 bases lying between them. There are 14 residues in the CDR3. The germline V gene has CDR1 SGHDT and CDR2 YYEEEE. The CDR3 coding sequence is TGTGCCAGCAGCTTGAACGGAGCCCAAGAGACCCAGTACTTC. This gives the protein CASSLNGAQETQYF.

The V gene is TRBV9, the J gene TRBJ2-3; D unclear. This CDR3 contains 13 residues. The germline CDR1 and CDR2 sequences are SGDLS and YYNGEE. V lost 4 bases to trimming and J lost 6 bases, with 12 bases between them. CDR3 nucleotides: TGTGCCAGCAGCAACTCCGGACCTGATACGCAGTATTTT. It specifies CASSNSGPDTQYF.